Shown below are 29 T cell receptor beta chains from a single sample sequenced in a study of cytomegalovirus exposure and HLA in healthy donors (dated by TCRdb to 2016 to 2017). The method behind the library was the immunoSEQ multiplex PCR assay. For the multiplex PCR, a mixture combining 60 forward primers for TCR Vbeta segments and 13 reverse primers for TCR Jbeta segments was used. TCRdb took this table from immuneACCESS and kept in-frame rearrangements with V and J called. Such tables lack part of the clones; where checked against another copy, unresolved V genes explain under half of the gap, and the rest is unexplained. Present in this sample are around 140,000 clones, more than 75% of which were seen just once. The top ten clonotypes cover about 2.2% of the sample. The material sequenced was PBMCs. The receptors stem from a man aged 50 or older in good health and CMV-seronegative.

In DNA, the CDR3 is TGTGCCTGGAGTCCTCACAGGGAGGGTGGCTACACCTTC. Encoded protein: CAWSPHREGGYTF. The J gene is TRBJ1-2, the V gene TRBV30; D might be TRBD1 (6 bases). Germline values: CDR1 GTSNPN, CDR2 SVGIG (reference sequence). Trimming left V 2 bases short and J 7 bases short, with 14 bases between. The CDR3 loop spans 13 amino acids.

The J gene is TRBJ2-7, the V gene TRBV27; 16 positions agree with TRBD2. Germline trimming cut 5 bases from V and 12 bases from J; bases unmatched to any gene: 13. CDR1 and CDR2 from the germline V gene are MNHEY and SMNVEV (reference sequence). The CDR3 contains 16 residues. This CDR3 is CASSPTGGLAGGPLYF. The CDR3 nucleotides are TGTGCCAGCAGTCCCACAGGGGGACTAGCGGGAGGGCCTCTGTACTTC.

The CDR3: CASSGQGANYGYTF. The CDR3 DNA reads as TGTGCCAGCTCAGGACAGGGGGCGAACTATGGCTACACCTTC. The gene calls are TRBV18 and TRBJ1-2; TRBD1 agrees at 11 bases. The CDR3 covers 14 residues. With V trimmed by 5 bases and J by 2 bases, 1 base remained unmatched. Germline V gene data show CDR1 as KGHSH and CDR2 as LQKENI. The full variable domain, rest sourced from reference TRBV18 and TRBJ1-2, is NAGVMQNPRHLVRRRGQEARLRCSPMKGHSHVYWYRQLPEEGLKFMVYLQKENIIDESGMPKERFSAEFPKEGPSILRIQQVVRGDSAAYFCASSGQGANYGYTFGSGTRLTVV.

The chain carries TRBV27 and TRBJ2-3; tentative D call: TRBD1 (5 bases). Germline V gene data show CDR1 as MNHEY and CDR2 as SMNVEV (reference sequence). This CDR3 spans 12 amino acids. The CDR3 region has the DNA TGTGCGGCAGGGCAAACCACAGATACGCAGTATTTT. It encodes CAAGQTTDTQYF.

The V and J genes are TRBV5-4 and TRBJ2-7; 9 nucleotides line up with TRBD1. With 0 bases clipped from V and 5 bases from J, the junction kept 6 bases outside the gene matches. CDR3 size: 15 residues. Per germline, CDR1 SGHNT and CDR2 YYREEE (reference sequence). CDR3 in amino acids: CASSLAGTGYHEQYF. The CDR3 nucleotides read TGTGCCAGCAGCTTGGCGGGGACAGGGTACCACGAGCAGTACTTC.

J is TRBJ2-1 and V is TRBV5-1; 11 bases are a match to TRBD2. The V and J ends lost 4 bases and 1 base, in that order; junction bases with no gene match: 4. CDR3 length: 16 amino acids. The germline V gene encodes CDR1 SGHRS and CDR2 YFSETQ. The CDR3 loop reads CASSPGTSGSYNEQFF. The CDR3 coding sequence is TGCGCCAGCAGCCCGGGGACTAGCGGATCCTACAATGAGCAGTTCTTC.

The rearrangement joins TRBV30 to TRBJ1-6; D may be TRBD1 (6 bases). This CDR3 is built from 16 residues. Deletions cut 5 bases from V and 7 bases from J, with 21 bases between. Germline CDR1 GTSNPN, CDR2 SVGIG (reference sequence). The CDR3 DNA is TGTGCCTGGGAGCGGGGGGCGCGGGGCAACAATTCACCCCTCCACTTT. It is translated as CAWERGARGNNSPLHF.

The gene calls are TRBV18 and TRBJ1-2, with 11 bases fitting TRBD1. The V segment lost 4 bases and the J segment 7 bases; nucleotides outside the gene matches: 11. Germline CDR1 and CDR2: KGHSH and LQKENI. The CDR3 contains 16 residues. The CDR3 DNA is TGTGCCAGCTCACAAAATCCGGGACAGGGGGTTTCTGGCTACACCTTC. This sequence encodes CASSQNPGQGVSGYTF.

The chain uses TRBV7-9 and TRBJ1-6, with TRBD1 matching over 7 bases. Per the germline V gene, CDR1 is SEHNR and CDR2 is FQNEAQ (reference sequence). J lost 3 bases, V lost 5 bases, and 7 bases had no gene match. The CDR3 is 16 residues long. CDR3: CASSPPGTDYNSPLHF. The CDR3 DNA sequence: TGTGCCAGCAGCCCGCCCGGGACAGACTATAATTCACCCCTCCACTTT. Variable domain in full (rest from reference TRBV7-9 and TRBJ1-6): DTGVSQNPRHKITKRGQNVTFRCDPISEHNRLYWYRQTLGQGPEFLTYFQNEAQLEKSRLLSDRFSAERPKGSFSTLEIQRTEQGDSAMYLCASSPPGTDYNSPLHFGNGTRLTVT.

The rearrangement joins TRBV5-6 to TRBJ2-2, with TRBD1 matching 7 bases. The length of the CDR3 is 15 residues. Germline-derived CDR1 and CDR2 are SGHDT and YYEEEE. The ends lost 0 bases at V and 4 bases at J; junction bases unmatched: 3. Here the CDR3 reads CASSLVGQATGELFF. Here the CDR3 DNA reads TGTGCCAGCAGCTTGGTTGGACAGGCCACCGGGGAGCTGTTTTTT.

Only a few counts were recorded for this clone. The rearrangement uses TRBV15 and TRBJ1-1; D is possibly TRBD1 (5 bases). The CDR3 loop spans 14 amino acids. Per germline, CDR1 LNHNV and CDR2 YYDKDF (reference sequence). V dropped 0 bases and J dropped 0 bases, with 5 bases sitting between them. This chain's CDR3 is CATSRDRVNTEAFF. For the CDR3, the DNA is TGTGCCACCAGCAGAGACAGGGTGAACACTGAAGCTTTCTTT.

This sequence joins TRBV6-5 and TRBJ2-1; D is unclear. CDR1 is MNHEY, CDR2 SVGAGI, per germline. Between the trimmed V and J ends, which lost 9 bases and 5 bases, there was a span of 11 bases. CDR3 length: 12 amino acids. This CDR3 reads CASYEVHNEQFF. CDR3 sequence (DNA): TGTGCCAGTTACGAGGTCCACAATGAGCAGTTCTTC.

The chain recombines TRBV2 with TRBJ1-5; 10 nucleotides match TRBD1. Germline-derived CDR1 and CDR2 are SNHLY and FYNNEI. The CDR3 totals 18 residues. The V gene end was trimmed by 8 bases and the J gene end by 0 bases; junction bases not matched to a gene: 13. CDR3 residues: CASSNTGQGSFSNQPQHF. DNA of the CDR3: TGTGCCAGCTCCAATACGGGACAGGGGTCTTTTAGCAATCAGCCCCAGCATTTT.

This clone has a single count. The chain joins TRBV25-1 to TRBJ2-3; TRBD2 aligns across 9 bases. V shed 5 bases and J 3 bases; nucleotides not matched to a gene: 9. The CDR3 extends over 16 amino acids. CDR1 is MGHDK and CDR2 is SYGVNS in the germline V gene. The CDR3 DNA reads as TGTGCCAGCAGTTCTCCTCTTAGCGGGAGTACAGATACGCAGTATTTT. Translating it yields CASSSPLSGSTDTQYF.

The J gene is TRBJ1-2, the V gene TRBV30, with D possibly matching TRBD1 (6 bases). Germline CDR1 is GTSNPN and CDR2 is SVGIG (reference sequence). Trimming stripped 2 bases from V and 4 bases from J, with 8 bases between. The CDR3 has 12 residues. For the CDR3, the DNA is TGTGCCTGGAGTTTGGACAGCTATGGCTACACCTTC. Its translation is CAWSLDSYGYTF.

The chain combines TRBV27 with TRBJ1-4, with TRBD1 as a possible D gene (6 bases). V was pared by 5 bases and J by 5 bases, with 18 bases between. Germline CDR1 MNHEY, CDR2 SMNVEV (reference sequence). The CDR3 is 16 amino acids. CDR3 amino acids: CASSPTSVRGNEKLFF. The CDR3 nucleotides are TGTGCCAGCAGTCCCACCTCTGTGAGGGGGAATGAAAAACTGTTTTTT.

The chain combines TRBV19 with TRBJ1-2; 8 bases align to TRBD1. Germline assignment: CDR1 LNHDA and CDR2 SQIVND (reference sequence). V was pared by 5 bases and J by 2 bases, with 10 bases of the junction left unmatched. This CDR3 is 16 amino acids long. CDR3 sequence (DNA): TGTGCCAGTAGTGGTGGGCGGACAGGGTACAACTATGGCTACACCTTC. Translating it yields CASSGGRTGYNYGYTF. The full variable domain, rest sourced from reference TRBV19 and TRBJ1-2, is DGGITQSPKYLFRKEGQNVTLSCEQNLNHDAMYWYRQDPGQGLRLIYYSQIVNDFQKGDIAEGYSVSREKKESFPLTVTSAQKNPTAFYLCASSGGRTGYNYGYTFGSGTRLTVV.

This clone was seen a handful of times. The gene calls are TRBV19 and TRBJ1-2; D ambiguous. The V gene lost 2 bases and the J gene lost 0 bases, with 25 bases spanning the gap. The CDR3 contains 20 residues. Germline CDR1 and CDR2: LNHDA and SQIVND (reference sequence). The CDR3 DNA sequence: TGTGCCAGTAGTATATCCCTCCCGTCCCCCGCTTTTCGGTCTAACTATGGCTACACCTTC. Its translation is CASSISLPSPAFRSNYGYTF.

This sequence joins TRBV25-1 and TRBJ1-3, with TRBD1 as a possible D gene (6 bases). With 5 bases removed from V and 2 bases from J, the gap between germline ends came to 10 bases. The CDR3 runs 14 residues. CDR1 MGHDK and CDR2 SYGVNS come from the germline V gene. The CDR3 spells CASSITGTGNTIYF. The CDR3 bases are TGTGCCAGCAGTATCACAGGGACTGGAAACACCATATATTTT.

The chain links TRBV5-1 to TRBJ1-1; possibly TRBD1 for D (5 bases). V was cut by 3 bases and J by 7 bases, with 10 bases left in between. Germline loops: CDR1 SGHRS, CDR2 YFSETQ. The CDR3 loop spans 12 amino acids. The CDR3 loop is CASSSGHIEAFF. For the CDR3, the DNA is TGCGCCAGCAGCTCAGGACATATTGAAGCTTTCTTT.

The rearrangement uses TRBV30 and TRBJ2-1, with TRBD2 identical over 15 bases. The CDR3 is 16 amino acids. Per germline, CDR1 GTSNPN and CDR2 SVGIG (reference sequence). V gave up 2 bases and J gave up 9 bases; unmatched junction bases: 8. In DNA, the CDR3 is TGTGCCTGGAGTCTAGGGACTAGCGGGGGGCCGGGTGAGCAGTTCTTC. This encodes CAWSLGTSGGPGEQFF.

This clone was found a few times. This chain joins TRBV11-3 and TRBJ2-3; D perhaps matches TRBD2 (6 bases). CDR3 size: 14 residues. Germline-derived CDR1 and CDR2 are SGHNT and YENEEA. V was trimmed by 5 bases and J by 5 bases, leaving 14 bases between them. The CDR3 bases are TGTGCCAGCAGCGGCGGGGACCTTGGAGATACGCAGTATTTT. Translated, it gives CASSGGDLGDTQYF.

The count of this clone is one. This sequence joins TRBV4-2 and TRBJ1-4, with 9 bases identical to TRBD1. Germline CDR1 LGHNA, CDR2 YNFKEQ. Germline trimming cut 0 bases from V and 6 bases from J; bases unmatched to any gene: 11. The CDR3 covers 18 residues. The CDR3 DNA sequence: TGTGCCAGCAGCCAAGATTTGAGGCTAGGGACAGGGCATGAAAAACTGTTTTTT. As protein: CASSQDLRLGTGHEKLFF.

The V gene is TRBV7-3, the J gene TRBJ1-1; 9 bases match TRBD1. CDR3 length equals 16 residues. The V gene end was trimmed by 2 bases and the J gene end by 4 bases; junction bases not matched to a gene: 8. CDR1 and CDR2 (germline): SGHTA, FQGTGA. CDR3 in amino acids: CASSLVGTGGGTEAFF. Here the CDR3 DNA reads TGTGCCAGCAGCTTAGTCGGCACAGGGGGCGGCACTGAAGCTTTCTTT. Looking up the rest from reference TRBV7-3 and TRBJ1-1 gives the full variable domain: GAGVSQTPSNKVTEKGKYVELRCDPISGHTALYWYRQSLGQGPEFLIYFQGTGAADDSGLPNDRFFAVRPEGSVSTLKIQRTERGDSAVYLCASSLVGTGGGTEAFFGQGTRLTVV.

The chain joins TRBV6-6 to TRBJ2-5; TRBD1 matches at 9 bases. V dropped 6 bases and J dropped 5; count of bases not matched to a gene: 10. The CDR3 has 15 amino acids. Germline CDR1 is MNHNY and CDR2 is SVGAGI (reference sequence). The CDR3 sequence: CASSSRGQGGETQYF. The CDR3 coding sequence is TGTGCCAGCAGCTCCCGGGGACAGGGAGGGGAGACCCAGTACTTC.

The chain combines TRBV14 with TRBJ2-3; no definite D call. The CDR3 spans 15 residues. V dropped 1 base and J dropped 1 base, with 9 bases sitting between them. Germline-derived CDR1 and CDR2 are SGHDN and FVKESK. CDR3 loop: CASSQVVFGTDTQYF. The CDR3 region has the DNA TGTGCCAGCAGCCAAGTCGTCTTTGGCACAGATACGCAGTATTTT.

This clone was counted a few times. The genes are TRBV7-6 and TRBJ2-7; TRBD2 might be the D (5 bases). Germline V gene data show CDR1 as SGHVS and CDR2 as FNYEAQ. The V end was cut by 1 base, the J end by 6 bases, with 10 bases between. The CDR3 sequence is 13 residues long. CDR3 sequence reads: CASSLGSGGEQYF. In DNA, the CDR3 is TGTGCCAGCAGCTTAGGTTCAGGAGGCGAGCAGTACTTC.

CDR3 sequence reads: CASSPGVYNSPLHF. The DNA of the CDR3 is TGTGCCAGCTCACCGGGAGTGTATAATTCACCCCTCCACTTT. The chain employs TRBV18 and TRBJ1-6; D gene uncertain. Germline lookup yields CDR1 KGHSH and CDR2 LQKENI. CDR3 length: 14 residues. V was shortened by 3 bases and J by 4 bases, with 7 bases between the two germline ends.

This clone was seen a handful of times. The chain combines TRBV7-3 with TRBJ2-2, with TRBD1 matching 8 bases. Germline values: CDR1 SGHTA, CDR2 FQGTGA. The J segment lost 5 bases and the V segment lost 1 base, leaving 6 bases of the junction unmatched. This CDR3 is built from 16 residues. DNA of the CDR3: TGTGCCAGCAGCTTAAGATCAGGGGGCGCAACCGGGGAGCTGTTTTTT. The encoded protein is CASSLRSGGATGELFF.